One sample yielded the 17 T cell receptor beta chains listed below, sequenced in a study of T cell responses to AZD1222 COVID-19 vaccine. Using immunoSEQ multiplex PCR, the repertoire was profiled, and TCRdb retains in-frame clones only, with some absent. This sample carries roughly 120,000 clones, around nine tenths of them seen once, and the ten largest clones take 3.2%. Sequenced here: peripheral blood, sampled on day 0 of AZD1222 vaccination. The source is an adult in good health.

The chain carries TRBV15 and TRBJ2-1, with 9 bases matching TRBD2. After removal of 6 bases from V and 5 bases from J, the junction contained 5 bases not matched to a gene. Germline V lookup: CDR1 LNHNV, CDR2 YYDKDF (reference sequence). CDR3 length equals 14 residues. The CDR3 here is CATRKGLANNEQFF. The CDR3 region has the DNA TGTGCCACCAGAAAGGGACTAGCCAACAATGAGCAGTTCTTC.

This clone was detected once. The gene calls are TRBV3-1 (or the pseudogene TRBV3-2) and TRBJ1-1; D unclear. The CDR3 totals 16 residues. Germline V gives CDR1 LGHDT, CDR2 YNNKEL (reference sequence). V lost 4 bases to trimming and J lost 1 base, with 16 bases between them. CDR3 in DNA: TGTGCCAGCAGCCTCTTCTCCGTTTCAGAGAACACTGAAGCTTTCTTT. It specifies CASSLFSVSENTEAFF.

This chain links TRBV6-5 with TRBJ1-3, with D perhaps TRBD1 (5 bases). Germline loops: CDR1 MNHEY, CDR2 SVGAGI. V was trimmed by 4 bases and J by 0 bases, leaving 13 bases between them. This CDR3 has 16 residues. The CDR3 loop reads CASSSSRGGSGNTIYF. DNA of the CDR3: TGTGCCAGCAGTTCTTCAAGGGGAGGCTCTGGAAACACCATATATTTT.

The rearrangement uses TRBV9 and TRBJ1-6, with a tentative D call TRBD1 (6 bases). V was shortened by 0 bases and J by 9 bases, with 16 bases between the two germline ends. Per germline, CDR1 SGDLS and CDR2 YYNGEE. This CDR3 region has 16 residues. This CDR3 is CASSVGAGAFISPLHF. CDR3 in DNA: TGTGCCAGCAGCGTAGGAGCGGGGGCGTTCATTTCACCCCTCCACTTT.

This clone occurred a few times. The CDR3 nucleotides read TGCGCCAGCAGCTTGGTGTCAGGGTCGGACACCATATATTTT. Its protein product is CASSLVSGSDTIYF. V and J are TRBV5-1 and TRBJ1-3; D may be TRBD1 (5 bases). Germline CDR1 reads SGHRS; CDR2 reads YFSETQ. The CDR3 has 14 amino acids. Trimming pared 0 bases from V and 8 bases from J, leaving 12 bases between.

The chain carries TRBV5-1 and TRBJ2-3; 10 bases agree with TRBD1. In germline, CDR1 is SGHRS, CDR2 YFSETQ. There are 16 residues in the CDR3. V lost 4 bases to trimming and J lost 6 bases; unmatched junction nucleotides: 11. CDR3 nucleotides: TGCGCCAGCAGCAGACTCCCGGGACAGGGGAGCGATACGCAGTATTTT. Its protein is CASSRLPGQGSDTQYF.

This chain's CDR3 is CASSPGARRDTQYF. CDR3 bases: TGTGCCAGCAGCCCGGGGGCCAGAAGAGATACGCAGTATTTT. V and J are TRBV6-1 and TRBJ2-3, with D possibly being TRBD1 or TRBD2 (6 bases each). There are 14 residues in the CDR3. Trimming left V 6 bases short and J 5 bases short, with 15 bases between. CDR1 MNHNS and CDR2 SASEGT come from the germline V gene.

This clone appeared a single time. The chain is built from TRBV18 and TRBJ1-2; D unresolved. Per germline, CDR1 KGHSH and CDR2 LQKENI. The CDR3 is 12 residues long. The V gene lost 3 bases and the J gene lost 4 bases, with 6 bases spanning the gap. The CDR3 DNA follows: TGTGCCAGCTCACCGGACCTCTATGGCTACACCTTC. Residues: CASSPDLYGYTF.

V and J are TRBV28 and TRBJ1-6; perhaps TRBD1 as D (6 bases). Trimming shortened V by 10 bases and J by 3 bases, and 13 bases separated the two germline ends. CDR3 length: 14 amino acids. From germline, CDR1 is MDHEN and CDR2 SYDVKM. The CDR3 coding sequence is TGTGCCAACGCGGACAGCCTCTATAATTCACCCCTCCACTTT. Protein product: CANADSLYNSPLHF.

This rearrangement joins TRBV6-5 to TRBJ2-7, with D perhaps matching TRBD1 (5 bases). The CDR3 is 13 amino acids. Deletions cut 8 bases from V and 4 bases from J, with 15 bases between. CDR1 is MNHEY and CDR2 is SVGAGI in the germline V gene. The CDR3 coding sequence is TGTGCCAGCCTCGCCGGACAAAGATACGAGCAGTACTTC. This translates into CASLAGQRYEQYF.

The rearrangement uses TRBV5-4 and TRBJ2-3, with 13 bases aligning to TRBD2. The junction had 11 bases not matched to a gene; V was cut back by 4 bases and J by 6 bases. Germline lookup yields CDR1 SGHNT and CDR2 YYREEE (reference sequence). The length of the CDR3 is 17 residues. CDR3 amino acids: CASSLRTSGSPRDTQYF. CDR3 nucleotide sequence: TGTGCCAGCAGCCTCCGGACTAGCGGGAGCCCTAGGGATACGCAGTATTTT. The variable domain in full, completed from reference TRBV5-4 and TRBJ2-3, reads ETGVTQSPTHLIKTRGQQVTLRCSSQSGHNTVSWYQQALGQGPQFIFQYYREEENGRGNFPPRFSGLQFPNYSSELNVNALELDDSALYLCASSLRTSGSPRDTQYFGPGTRLTVL.

This chain joins TRBV30 and TRBJ2-7; no clear D gene. CDR1 is GTSNPN and CDR2 is SVGIG in the germline V gene (reference sequence). The CDR3 is 13 amino acids. V was shortened by 0 bases and J by 2 bases, with 8 bases between the two germline ends. This chain's CDR3 is CAWSVVEPYEQYF. DNA of the CDR3: TGTGCCTGGAGTGTGGTCGAGCCCTACGAGCAGTACTTC.

This CDR3 is CASSLTHGRTDTQYF. The CDR3 DNA reads as TGTGCCAGCAGCCTTACTCATGGGCGGACAGATACGCAGTATTTT. The chain couples TRBV3-1 (or the pseudogene TRBV3-2) to TRBJ2-3; D uncertain. The CDR3 runs to 15 residues. Germline V gene sequence: CDR1 LGHDT, CDR2 YNNKEL (reference sequence). V lost 4 bases to trimming and J lost 3 bases, with 14 bases between them.

The rearrangement uses TRBV20-1 and TRBJ2-3; D is ambiguous. This CDR3 has 8 amino acids. Trimming stripped 1 base from V and 10 bases from J, with 0 bases between. The V gene's germline CDR1 is DFQATT and CDR2 SNEGSKA (reference sequence). Here the CDR3 DNA reads TGCAGTGCTAGAGCGCAGTATTTT. This codes for CSARAQYF.

The chain is built from TRBV28 and TRBJ1-6; D remains unclear. The germline V gene has CDR1 MDHEN and CDR2 SYDVKM. The V end lost 2 bases, the J end lost 6 bases, and 8 bases lay between the germline ends. This CDR3 region has 14 residues. CDR3 nucleotides: TGTGCCAGCAGTTTAGGTCGGGTTAATTCACCCCTCCACTTT. It specifies CASSLGRVNSPLHF.

In nucleotides, the CDR3 is TGTGCCAGCAGTCCCCACGACAGGGGGCGGGTAAAGACCCAGTACTTC. It yields the protein CASSPHDRGRVKTQYF. The rearrangement uses TRBV6-2 or TRBV6-3 and TRBJ2-5; 10 nucleotides line up with TRBD1. V lost 5 bases to trimming and J lost 6 bases; unmatched junction nucleotides: 12. Germline V lookup: CDR1 MNHEY, CDR2 SVGEGT. The CDR3 spans 16 residues.

This chain links TRBV5-1 with TRBJ2-1; D may be TRBD2 (6 bases). Germline V CDR1 and CDR2: SGHRS, YFSETQ. This CDR3 contains 15 residues. V lost 4 bases and J 2 bases, leaving 13 bases between the germline ends. CDR3 loop: CASSPAAGTYNEQFF. The DNA for the CDR3 is TGCGCCAGCAGCCCCGCCGCGGGGACCTACAATGAGCAGTTCTTC. The entire variable domain, with the rest obtained from reference TRBV5-1 and TRBJ2-1, is as follows: KAGVTQTPRYLIKTRGQQVTLSCSPISGHRSVSWYQQTPGQGLQFLFEYFSETQRNKGNFPGRFSGRQFSNSRSEMNVSTLELGDSALYLCASSPAAGTYNEQFFGPGTRLTVL.